This TCR beta chain came from a study of blood T cell repertoires in COVID-19. Study-wide context: Samples representing acute and convalescent COVID-19 were sourced from the United States, Italy and Spain.

The ends were cut back, 0 bases at V and 6 bases at J, with 14 bases in the middle. The CDR3 extends over 16 amino acids. Germline V lookup: CDR1 SNHLY, CDR2 FYNNEI. As handled by the study authors: Scientists estimated how many nucleated cells there were by amplifying reference gene primers. Profiled with immunoSEQ multiplex PCR; TCRdb holds only in-frame clones, not every one. For V, J and clone size, that table is used; D and trimming come from the DNA. The sample includes roughly 43,000 clones, roughly 85% of them seen just once. The J gene is TRBJ1-4, the V gene TRBV2; D may be TRBD1 (5 bases). Material for sequencing was peripheral blood. This receptor was obtained from a woman aged 70-85 years in a cohort sampled during active COVID-19. CDR3 region: CASSEAGALSHEKLFF. CDR3 DNA sequence: TGTGCCAGCAGTGAAGCAGGGGCACTGAGCCATGAAAAACTGTTTTTT.